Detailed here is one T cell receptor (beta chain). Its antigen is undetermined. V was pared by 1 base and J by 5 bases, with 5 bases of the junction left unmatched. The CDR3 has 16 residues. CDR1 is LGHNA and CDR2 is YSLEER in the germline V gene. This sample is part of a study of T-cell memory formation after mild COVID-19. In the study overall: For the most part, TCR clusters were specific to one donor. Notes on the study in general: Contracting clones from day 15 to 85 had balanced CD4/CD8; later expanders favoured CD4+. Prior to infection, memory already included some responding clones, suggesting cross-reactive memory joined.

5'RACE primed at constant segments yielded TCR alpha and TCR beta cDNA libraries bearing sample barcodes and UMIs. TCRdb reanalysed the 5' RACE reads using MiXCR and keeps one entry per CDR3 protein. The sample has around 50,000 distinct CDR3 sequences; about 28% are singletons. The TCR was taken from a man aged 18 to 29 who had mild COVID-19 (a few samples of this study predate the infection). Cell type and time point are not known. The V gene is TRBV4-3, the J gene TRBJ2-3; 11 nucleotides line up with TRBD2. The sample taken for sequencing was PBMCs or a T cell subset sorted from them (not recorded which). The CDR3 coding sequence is TGCGCCAGCAGCCAAGCTCTAGCGGGGGGAGTAGATACGCAGTATTTT. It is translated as CASSQALAGGVDTQYF.